One and the same sample provided the 27 T cell receptor beta chains below, sequenced in a study of naive and memory T cell subsets (dated by TCRdb to between 2016 and 2019). The receptor library was made with UMI-ligation and nested PCR. For sequencing, an Illumina MiSeq was employed. An equimolar mix of two oligonucleotides covering both TRBC1 and TRBC2 was used as the beta constant-region primer. The public reads were reprocessed in TCRdb via fastp at Q25 and MiXCR, keeping in-frame beta chains. When rows share a CDR3 protein, they turn into one entry using the most common DNA and genes. This sample lists 130,000 to 150,000 distinct CDR3 sequences; 15% to 20% were detected once. The ten largest account for about 0.15% of the sample. The sequencing input was naive CD4+ T cells from blood. Per the publication, the cell subset or site label means: naive T cells, CD45RA high CD27+. These receptors were collected from a human donor in good health.

The chain links TRBV24-1 to TRBJ2-1; D may be TRBD1 (6 bases). This CDR3 spans 14 amino acids. Germline-derived CDR1 and CDR2 are KGHDR and SFDVKD. V was shortened by 5 bases and J by 7 bases, with 14 bases between the two germline ends. CDR3 coding DNA: TGTGCCACCAGTGGAACAGGGACGGTAAATGAGCAGTTCTTC. Translated: CATSGTGTVNEQFF.

This clonotype was seen more than once but under ten times. This chain joins TRBV29-1 and TRBJ2-1; possibly TRBD2 for D (6 bases). CDR1 is SQVTM and CDR2 is ANQGSEA in the germline V gene. The CDR3 runs to 12 residues. The ends were cut back, 7 bases at V and 10 bases at J, with 17 bases in the middle. This chain's CDR3 is CSANEDREEQFF. In DNA form, the CDR3 reads TGCAGCGCTAACGAAGACCGGGAGGAGCAGTTCTTC.

The J gene is TRBJ2-5, the V gene TRBV5-1; 9 bases map to TRBD1. Germline CDR1 SGHRS, CDR2 YFSETQ. Losses at the gene ends were 1 base for V and 4 bases for J; bases not matched to a gene: 5. This CDR3 is built from 15 residues. DNA of the CDR3: TGCGCCAGCAGCTTGACACAGGGGGCCCGAGAGACCCAGTACTTC. Protein sequence: CASSLTQGARETQYF.

There are a few counts of this clonotype. CDR3 amino acids: CASSNSGRDTGELFF. The CDR3 nucleotides are TGTGCCAGCAGCAATAGCGGGAGGGACACCGGGGAGCTGTTTTTT. The rearrangement joins TRBV3-1 to TRBJ2-2; the match to TRBD2 covers 11 bases. With 5 bases clipped from V and 3 bases from J, the junction kept 2 bases outside the gene matches. There are 15 residues in the CDR3. In germline, CDR1 is LGHDT, CDR2 YNNKEL (reference sequence).

The V gene is TRBV12-3 or TRBV12-4, the J gene TRBJ2-2; TRBD1 is a possible D gene (6 bases). This CDR3 has 15 amino acids. V was cut by 3 bases and J by 5 bases, with 13 bases left in between. CDR3 DNA sequence: TGTGCCAGCAGTTTTAGCGCACAGGGTACCGGGGAGCTGTTTTTT. Protein product: CASSFSAQGTGELFF.

Points on this clonotype: Since a much larger clone is just one base distant, this may be a read error. This sequence joins TRBV20-1 and TRBJ2-1; D might be TRBD1 (5 bases). Per germline, CDR1 DFQATT and CDR2 SNEGSKA (reference sequence). The CDR3 loop spans 12 amino acids. Trimming pared 4 bases from V and 9 bases from J, leaving 13 bases between. As DNA, the CDR3 is TGCAGTGCTATCCAGGGTTGGAGTGAGCAGTTCTTC. Translation gives CSAIQGWSEQFF.

The chain couples TRBV10-3 to TRBJ1-2, with D perhaps TRBD1 (6 bases). CDR1 is ENHRY and CDR2 is SYGVKD in the germline V gene. This CDR3 contains 13 residues. V dropped 8 bases and J dropped 4 bases, with 14 bases sitting between them. Written as DNA, the CDR3 is TGTGCCATCTGGGATGGGGGCTTCTATGGCTACACCTTC. This gives the protein CAIWDGGFYGYTF.

A few counts support this clonotype. The V gene is TRBV29-1, the J gene TRBJ2-2; D might be TRBD2 (6 bases). The CDR3 is made up of 14 amino acids. The germline V and J ends were trimmed by 7 bases and 1 base, with 13 bases remaining between them. Germline CDR1 and CDR2: SQVTM and ANQGSEA. CDR3 protein: CSAQDYLNTGELFF. The CDR3 coding sequence is TGCAGCGCCCAGGACTACCTGAACACCGGGGAGCTGTTTTTT.

In its sample, this clonotype was seen a few times. The chain has TRBV7-2 and TRBJ1-1; 7 bases match TRBD1. The CDR3 has 14 residues. The V and J ends lost 11 bases and 0 bases, in that order; junction bases with no gene match: 9. CDR1 and CDR2 from the germline V gene are SGHTA and FQGNSA. CDR3 DNA sequence: TGTGCCGGATCGAGGGGGCTCATGAACACTGAAGCTTTCTTT. Residues: CAGSRGLMNTEAFF.

This clonotype was counted many times. This sequence joins TRBV7-9 and TRBJ2-7; possible D gene TRBD1, 7 bases. V lost 5 bases and J 4 bases, leaving 15 bases between the germline ends. The CDR3 is made up of 14 amino acids. Germline CDR1 is SEHNR and CDR2 is FQNEAQ (reference sequence). The DNA of the CDR3 is TGTGCCAGCAGCGGAGCGCCAGGGGGGTACGAGCAGTACTTC. The encoded protein is CASSGAPGGYEQYF.

The CDR3 region is CASSLGGQGDETQYF. CDR3 nucleotide sequence: TGTGCCAGCAGTTTGGGGGGACAGGGGGATGAGACCCAGTACTTC. The J gene is TRBJ2-5, the V gene TRBV28, with TRBD1 matching over 11 bases. This CDR3 comprises 15 residues. CDR1 and CDR2 from the germline V gene are MDHEN and SYDVKM. After removal of 3 bases from V and 5 bases from J, the junction contained 5 bases not matched to a gene.

The chain is built from TRBV3-1 and TRBJ2-2; D may correspond to TRBD1 or TRBD2 (6 bases each). Germline CDR1 reads LGHDT; CDR2 reads YNNKEL (reference sequence). The length of the CDR3 is 15 residues. Trimming cost V 2 bases and J 9 bases, with 16 bases left between them. The CDR3 loop is CASSQPPGASRELFF. The CDR3 nucleotides read TGTGCCAGCAGCCAACCCCCGGGGGCCTCGAGGGAGCTGTTTTTT.

This clonotype was recorded a few times. The chain joins TRBV7-9 to TRBJ1-5; 7 bases agree with TRBD1. V shed 5 bases, J shed 0 bases, and the junction held 4 bases outside the gene matches. The CDR3 loop spans 15 amino acids. CDR1 is SEHNR, CDR2 FQNEAQ, per germline (reference sequence). CDR3 sequence reads: CASSPGQVSNQPQHF. For the CDR3, the DNA is TGTGCCAGCAGCCCTGGACAGGTTAGCAATCAGCCCCAGCATTTT.

This clonotype has just a few counts. This chain joins TRBV6-6 and TRBJ2-1; D may be TRBD2 (6 bases). V shed 8 bases and J shed 7 bases, with 21 bases lying between them. In germline, CDR1 is MNHNY, CDR2 SVGAGI (reference sequence). This CDR3 region has 15 residues. The CDR3 loop is CASGPPRTSRNEQFF. CDR3 nucleotides: TGTGCCAGCGGCCCGCCCCGAACTAGCCGGAATGAGCAGTTCTTC.

The sample holds a few counts of this clonotype. CDR3 sequence reads: CSARWTTYNEQFF. The CDR3 nucleotides are TGCAGCGCCAGGTGGACTACTTACAATGAGCAGTTCTTC. This chain links TRBV29-1 with TRBJ2-1; tentatively, D is TRBD2 (6 bases). The V gene's germline CDR1 is SQVTM and CDR2 ANQGSEA. The V end lost 7 bases, the J end lost 4 bases, and 14 bases lay between the germline ends. The CDR3 totals 13 residues.

This clonotype was counted between two and nine times. The V gene is TRBV29-1, the J gene TRBJ2-1, with D perhaps TRBD2 (6 bases). Germline V CDR1 and CDR2: SQVTM, ANQGSEA. The CDR3 consists of 13 residues. Trimming removed 7 bases at V and 4 bases at J, with 14 bases between. CDR3 coding DNA: TGCAGCGCAGGTCTAGCGCTATACAATGAGCAGTTCTTC. This translates into CSAGLALYNEQFF.

This clonotype was picked up a small number of times. The chain is built from TRBV19 and TRBJ2-1; perhaps TRBD2 as D (5 bases). CDR1 and CDR2 from the germline V gene are LNHDA and SQIVND (reference sequence). With 5 bases removed from V and 6 bases from J, the gap between germline ends came to 14 bases. The CDR3 contains 14 residues. CDR3 region: CASSEASSRNEQFF. The CDR3 DNA follows: TGTGCCAGTAGTGAAGCTAGCTCACGCAATGAGCAGTTCTTC.

The chain recombines TRBV28 with TRBJ2-3, with D perhaps TRBD2 (5 bases). Trimming pared 2 bases from V and 5 bases from J, leaving 14 bases between. This CDR3 comprises 15 residues. CDR1 is MDHEN and CDR2 is SYDVKM in the germline V gene. In DNA, the CDR3 is TGTGCCAGCAGTTTAGCTCCGGGATCTGGAGATACGCAGTATTTT. It translates to CASSLAPGSGDTQYF. Looking up the rest from reference TRBV28 and TRBJ2-3 gives the full variable domain: DVKVTQSSRYLVKRTGEKVFLECVQDMDHENMFWYRQDPGLGLRLIYFSYDVKMKEKGDIPEGYSVSREKKERFSLILESASTNQTSMYLCASSLAPGSGDTQYFGPGTRLTVL.

The chain employs TRBV6-5 and TRBJ1-5; 7 bases are shared with TRBD1. J lost 7 bases, V lost 5 bases, and 8 bases had no gene match. CDR1 and CDR2 (germline): MNHEY, SVGAGI. The CDR3 totals 14 residues. The DNA for the CDR3 is TGTGCCAGCAGTCAGGGGGGGCCGGGGCAGCCCCAGCATTTT. Encoded protein: CASSQGGPGQPQHF.

This clonotype was seen more than once but under ten times. The CDR3 bases are TGCAGTGCTAGAGGCGACAGATTTGAGCAGTTCTTC. Protein product: CSARGDRFEQFF. The V call is TRBV20-1, the J call TRBJ2-1; possible D gene TRBD1, 5 bases. The CDR3 runs 12 residues. The germline V and J ends were trimmed by 1 base and 9 bases, with 10 bases remaining between them. Germline V gives CDR1 DFQATT, CDR2 SNEGSKA (reference sequence).

This clonotype was recorded many times. The CDR3 DNA sequence: TGTGCCAGCAGCTTGCAGGGTGCGTCGAGGCAGCCCCAGCATTTT. Amino acid sequence: CASSLQGASRQPQHF. V is TRBV5-6 and J is TRBJ1-5; TRBD1 might be the D (5 bases). The CDR3 runs 15 residues. Germline CDR1 SGHDT, CDR2 YYEEEE. Between the trimmed V and J ends, which lost 1 base and 7 bases, there was a span of 15 bases.

With regard to this clonotype: The conserved closing phenylalanine or tryptophan is absent in this CDR3, likely reflecting a read error. The chain is built from TRBV6-2 or TRBV6-3 and TRBJ2-4; TRBD2 matches at 7 bases. CDR3 length: 15 amino acids. The germline V gene encodes CDR1 MNHEY and CDR2 SVGEGT. V shed 8 bases, J shed 8 bases, and the junction held 15 bases outside the gene matches. This CDR3 is CASLLAGVPGDIQYY. The CDR3 nucleotides read TGTGCCAGCCTTCTGGCGGGAGTTCCCGGGGACATTCAGTACTAC.

This clonotype has more than one count but fewer than ten. The rearrangement uses TRBV21-1 and TRBJ2-1. TRBV21-1 is described as a pseudogene. The CDR3 covers 14 residues. The CDR3 loop reads CASSPKVSYNEQFF. The CDR3 DNA follows: TGTGCCAGCAGCCCGAAAGTCTCTTACAATGAGCAGTTCTTC.

In its sample, this clonotype was seen many times. The chain joins TRBV5-4 to TRBJ2-7; 10 bases are shared with TRBD2. Germline V lookup: CDR1 SGHNT, CDR2 YYREEE (reference sequence). The V and J ends lost 2 bases and 4 bases, in that order; junction bases with no gene match: 6. The CDR3 is 15 residues long. The CDR3 reads CASSFPSGSMYEQYF. The CDR3 region has the DNA TGTGCCAGCAGCTTCCCTAGCGGGAGTATGTACGAGCAGTACTTC.

DNA of the CDR3: TGTGCCAGCAGCTTAGGAGATGGCGGGAGTACCTCAGATACGCAGTATTTT. This sequence encodes CASSLGDGGSTSDTQYF. The chain is built from TRBV11-3 and TRBJ2-3, with 7 bases fitting TRBD2. Per the germline V gene, CDR1 is SGHNT and CDR2 is YENEEA. After removal of 1 base from V and 4 bases from J, the junction contained 11 bases not matched to a gene. The length of the CDR3 is 17 residues.

The chain joins TRBV5-1 to TRBJ2-1; 8 nucleotides match TRBD2. With 3 bases clipped from V and 6 bases from J, the junction kept 11 bases outside the gene matches. The CDR3 spans 16 residues. The germline CDR1 and CDR2 sequences are SGHRS and YFSETQ. The CDR3 DNA is TGCGCCAGCAGCTACTTGCAAGCGGGAGCCACCAATGAGCAGTTCTTC. Amino acids: CASSYLQAGATNEQFF.

This clonotype was observed a few times. The CDR3: CASSQGNRGRGVDIGNQPQHF. The CDR3 DNA reads as TGCGCCAGCAGCCAAGGTAACAGGGGGAGAGGTGTAGATATTGGCAATCAGCCCCAGCATTTT. This rearrangement joins TRBV4-1 to TRBJ1-5; 8 bases align to TRBD1. V gave up 1 base and J gave up 2 bases; unmatched junction bases: 19. In germline, CDR1 is MGHRA, CDR2 YSYEKL. This CDR3 region has 21 residues.